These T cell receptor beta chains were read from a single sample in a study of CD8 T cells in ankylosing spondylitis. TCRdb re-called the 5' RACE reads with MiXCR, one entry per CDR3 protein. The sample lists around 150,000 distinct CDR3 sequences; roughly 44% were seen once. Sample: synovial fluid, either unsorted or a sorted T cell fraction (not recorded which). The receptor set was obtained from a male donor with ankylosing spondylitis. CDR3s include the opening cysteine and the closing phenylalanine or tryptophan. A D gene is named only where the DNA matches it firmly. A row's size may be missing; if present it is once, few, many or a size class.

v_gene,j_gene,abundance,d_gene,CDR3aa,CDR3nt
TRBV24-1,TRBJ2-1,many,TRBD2,CATSDTSGRSYNEQFF,TGTGCCACCAGTGATACTAGCGGGAGGTCCTACAATGAGCAGTTCTTC
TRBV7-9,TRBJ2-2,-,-,CASSYLDGTGELFF,TGTGCCAGCAGCTACCTCGACGGGACCGGGGAGCTGTTTTTT
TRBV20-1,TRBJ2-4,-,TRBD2,CSAIGPGLAEYF,TGCAGTGCGATAGGTCCCGGACTAGCGGAATACTTC
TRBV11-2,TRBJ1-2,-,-,CASSHAGGTIYGYTF,TGTGCCAGCAGCCATGCCGGGGGGACTATCTATGGCTACACCTTC
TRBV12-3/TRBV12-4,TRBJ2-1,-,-,CATYNGYEQFF,TGTGCCACGTACAACGGATATGAGCAGTTCTTC
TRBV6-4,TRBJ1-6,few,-,CASSRRGEGSPLHF,TGTGCCAGCAGCCGCAGGGGTGAAGGTTCACCCCTCCACTTT
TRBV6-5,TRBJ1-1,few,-,CASSTGDTEAFF,TGTGCCAGCAGCACCGGGGACACTGAAGCTTTCTTT
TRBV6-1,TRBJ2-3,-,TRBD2,CASSRTSLSTDTQYF,TGTGCCAGCAGCCGGACTAGCCTTAGCACAGATACGCAGTATTTT
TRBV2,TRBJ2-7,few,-,CAGKQADPYEQYF,TGTGCCGGAAAGCAGGCGGACCCCTACGAGCAGTACTTC
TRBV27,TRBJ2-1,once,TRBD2,CASSRILAGFYNEQFF,TGTGCCAGCAGTAGGATACTAGCGGGGTTCTACAATGAGCAGTTCTTC
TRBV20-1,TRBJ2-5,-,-,CSARSWTAQETQYF,TGCAGTGCTAGATCTTGGACAGCTCAAGAGACCCAGTACTTC
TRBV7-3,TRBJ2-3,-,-,CASRRFLTDTQYF,TGTGCCAGCAGGAGGTTTTTAACAGATACGCAGTATTTT
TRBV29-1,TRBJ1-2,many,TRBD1,CSGRTGVGYTF,TGCAGCGGTAGAACAGGGGTTGGCTACACCTTC
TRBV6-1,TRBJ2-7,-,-,CASRRRGDYEQYF,TGTGCCAGCAGGAGGAGGGGAGACTACGAGCAGTACTTC
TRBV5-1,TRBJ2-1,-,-,CASRREPVYNEQFF,TGCGCCAGCAGACGGGAACCAGTCTACAATGAGCAGTTCTTC
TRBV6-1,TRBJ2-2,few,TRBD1,CASSPGTDITGELFF,TGTGCCAGCAGTCCCGGGACAGATATAACCGGGGAGCTGTTTTTT
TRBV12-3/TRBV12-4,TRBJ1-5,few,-,CASSLTGGNQPQHF,TGTGCCAGCAGTTTAACCGGGGGCAATCAGCCCCAGCATTTT
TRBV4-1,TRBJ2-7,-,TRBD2,CASSHPGGAYEQYF,TGCGCCAGCAGCCACCCGGGGGGAGCATACGAGCAGTACTTC
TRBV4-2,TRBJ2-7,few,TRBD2,CASSQLERELSYEQYF,TGTGCCAGCAGCCAATTGGAGCGGGAGCTCTCCTACGAGCAGTACTTC
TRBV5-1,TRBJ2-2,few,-,CASSLSSGPSNTGELFF,TGCGCCAGCAGCTTGTCCTCAGGACCTTCGAACACCGGGGAGCTGTTTTTT
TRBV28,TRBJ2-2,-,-,CASSFFLFGHTVTGELFF,TGTGCCAGCAGTTTCTTTCTCTTCGGACACACGGTCACCGGGGAGCTGTTTTTT
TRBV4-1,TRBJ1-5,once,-,CASSQVPNQPQHF,TGCGCCAGCAGCCAAGTTCCGAATCAGCCCCAGCATTTT
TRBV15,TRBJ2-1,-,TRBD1,CATSTITGVVQFF,TGTGCCACCAGCACAATAACAGGGGTTGTGCAGTTCTTC
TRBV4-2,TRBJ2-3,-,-,CASSQPPIRARRQYF,TGTGCCAGCAGCCAACCTCCCATACGGGCCAGGAGGCAGTATTTT
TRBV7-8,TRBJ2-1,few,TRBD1,CASSRPGQVGTDEQFF,TGTGCCAGCAGCCGCCCGGGACAGGTAGGAACCGATGAGCAGTTCTTC
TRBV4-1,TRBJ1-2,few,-,CASSQDYSHPPYGYTF,TGCGCCAGCAGCCAAGACTACTCCCACCCACCCTATGGCTACACCTTC
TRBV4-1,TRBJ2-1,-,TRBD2,CASSQDLRERIRSYNEQFF,TGCGCCAGCAGCCAAGATTTGCGGGAGAGGATCCGCTCCTACAATGAGCAGTTCTTC
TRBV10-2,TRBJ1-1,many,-,CASTGGYSTEAFF,TGCGCCAGCACGGGAGGGTACAGCACTGAAGCTTTCTTT
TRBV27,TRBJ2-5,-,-,CASSPRRGRIGETQYF,TGTGCCAGCAGTCCCCGTAGGGGCCGGATAGGAGAGACCCAGTACTTC
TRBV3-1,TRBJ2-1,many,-,CASSQESVVGNEQFF,TGTGCCAGCAGCCAAGAATCCGTGGTTGGGAATGAGCAGTTCTTC
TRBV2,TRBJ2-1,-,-,CASSGVRNEQFF,TGTGCCAGCAGCGGGGTAAGGAATGAGCAGTTCTTC
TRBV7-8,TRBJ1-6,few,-,CASSLAQLRNSPLHF,TGTGCCAGCAGCTTAGCGCAGTTACGAAATTCACCCCTCCACTTT
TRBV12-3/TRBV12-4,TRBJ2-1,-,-,CASSFIRAPGFGNEQFF,TGTGCCAGCAGTTTTATTAGGGCCCCAGGGTTTGGCAATGAGCAGTTCTTC